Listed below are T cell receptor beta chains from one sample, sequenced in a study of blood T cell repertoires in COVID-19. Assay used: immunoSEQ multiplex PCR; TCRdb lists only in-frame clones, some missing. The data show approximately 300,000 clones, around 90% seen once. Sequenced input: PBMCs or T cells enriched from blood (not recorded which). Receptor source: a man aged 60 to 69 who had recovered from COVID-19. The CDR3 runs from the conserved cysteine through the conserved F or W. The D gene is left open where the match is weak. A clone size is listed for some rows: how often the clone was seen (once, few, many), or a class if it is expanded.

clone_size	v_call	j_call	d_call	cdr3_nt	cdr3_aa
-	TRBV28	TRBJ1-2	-	TGTGCCAGCAGTTTAGTCAGGGGAGAGTCTGGCTACACCTTC	CASSLVRGESGYTF
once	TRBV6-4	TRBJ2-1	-	TGTGCCAGCAGCCTCGGGGGTCTCTCCTACAATGAGCAGTTCTTC	CASSLGGLSYNEQFF
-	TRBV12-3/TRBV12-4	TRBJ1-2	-	TGTGCCAGCAGTTGGACAGTAAACTATGGCTACACCTTC	CASSWTVNYGYTF
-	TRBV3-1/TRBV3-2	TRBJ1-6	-	TGTGCCAGCAGCCCCCAGACAAATTCACCCCTCCACTTT	CASSPQTNSPLHF
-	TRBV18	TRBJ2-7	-	TGTGCCAGCTCACCACCTAACGAGCAGTACTTC	CASSPPNEQYF
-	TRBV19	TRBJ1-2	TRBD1	TGTGCCACCACCGGGACAGGGAAGATGAATGGCTACACCTTC	CATTGTGKMNGYTF
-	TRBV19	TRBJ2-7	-	TGTGCCAGTAGTATACGGAGGGAAAACTACGAGCAGTACTTC	CASSIRRENYEQYF
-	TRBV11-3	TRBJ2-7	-	TGTGCCAGCAGCCTTGGGACTCTTAGCGAGCAGTACTTC	CASSLGTLSEQYF
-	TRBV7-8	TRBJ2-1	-	TGTGCCAGCAGCCAGCAGGGGTACAATGAGCAGTTCTTC	CASSQQGYNEQFF
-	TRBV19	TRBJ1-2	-	TGTGCCAGTAGTATAAGGGGGAGCAACTGGGTTAACTATGGCTACACCTTC	CASSIRGSNWVNYGYTF
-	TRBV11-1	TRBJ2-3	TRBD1	TGTGCCAGCAGCTTAGCCGGGACAGGGGTAGCAGATACGCAGTATTTT	CASSLAGTGVADTQYF